The 17 T cell receptor beta chains below come from one sample, sequenced in a study of cytomegalovirus exposure and HLA in healthy donors. PCR used 60 Vbeta primers and 13 Jbeta primers. The repertoire was sequenced with immunoSEQ multiplex PCR; TCRdb's copy has only in-frame clones and lacks some. This sample has around 150,000 clones; more than 65% occur once, and the top ten carry roughly 6.8%. The sequenced material came from PBMCs. These TCRs come from a man aged 50-60 years in good health and CMV-seropositive.

CDR3 nucleotides: TGCGCCAGCAGCCAAGATGAGAGGCCCGGCTACAATGAGCAGTTCTTC. Translated, it gives CASSQDERPGYNEQFF. The V gene is TRBV4-1, the J gene TRBJ2-1; D uncertain. The CDR3 is made up of 16 amino acids. In germline, CDR1 is MGHRA, CDR2 YSYEKL. V lost 0 bases and J 3 bases, leaving 12 bases between the germline ends.

The chain recombines TRBV6-1 with TRBJ1-5, with D possibly matching TRBD1 (6 bases). The CDR3 contains 15 residues. The germline gives CDR1 MNHNS, CDR2 SASEGT. Trimming removed 4 bases at V and 5 bases at J, with 15 bases between. CDR3 protein: CASSASRGMDQPQHF. Here the CDR3 DNA reads TGTGCCAGCAGTGCTTCCAGGGGAATGGATCAGCCCCAGCATTTT.

For this clone: This sample also contains other DNA sequences that code for the same CDR3. This chain connects TRBV9 to TRBJ2-1; a weak D match, TRBD2 (5 bases). CDR1 and CDR2 from the germline V gene are SGDLS and YYNGEE. V was pared by 7 bases and J by 5 bases, with 13 bases between. This CDR3 has 13 residues. The CDR3 bases are TGTGCCAGCGGAGGAGACTGGAACAATGAGCAGTTCTTC. Encoded protein: CASGGDWNNEQFF.

The genes are TRBV6-1 and TRBJ2-7, with TRBD2 identical over 8 bases. J was trimmed by 0 bases and V by 9 bases; bases with no gene match: 10. This CDR3 is 15 amino acids long. CDR1 MNHNS and CDR2 SASEGT come from the germline V gene. The CDR3 region has the DNA TGTGCCAGTGAGAGGACAAGCGGGAGCTCCTACGAGCAGTACTTC. It translates to CASERTSGSSYEQYF.

The table lists this clone with a count of one. The chain carries TRBV6-5 and TRBJ2-7; D might be TRBD1 (6 bases). This CDR3 comprises 14 residues. Germline assignment: CDR1 MNHEY and CDR2 SVGAGI. Trimming stripped 6 bases from V and 0 bases from J, with 12 bases between. Here the CDR3 DNA reads TGTGCCAGCAGCGTTAAGGGGGACTCCTACGAGCAGTACTTC. Its protein product is CASSVKGDSYEQYF.

The gene calls are TRBV7-9 and TRBJ1-5, with TRBD1 as a possible D gene (5 bases). CDR1 SEHNR and CDR2 FQNEAQ come from the germline V gene (reference sequence). This CDR3 contains 16 residues. Trimming took 3 bases from V and 0 from J, leaving 12 bases between them. CDR3 loop: CASSFQDTGSNQPQHF. DNA for the CDR3: TGTGCCAGCAGCTTCCAAGACACAGGTAGCAATCAGCCCCAGCATTTT.

V and J are TRBV2 and TRBJ2-5; D might be TRBD1 (5 bases). Trimming pared 7 bases from V and 5 bases from J, leaving 17 bases between. There are 14 residues in the CDR3. Germline CDR1 reads SNHLY; CDR2 reads FYNNEI. CDR3: CASIGDTVWETQYF. The CDR3 region has the DNA TGTGCCAGCATAGGGGATACAGTGTGGGAGACCCAGTACTTC.

This clone was counted a single time. This rearrangement joins TRBV18 to TRBJ1-3; D perhaps matches TRBD1 (6 bases). V was trimmed by 8 bases and J by 0 bases, leaving 8 bases between them. From germline, CDR1 is KGHSH and CDR2 LQKENI. The CDR3 loop spans 13 amino acids. The DNA of the CDR3 is TGTGCCAGCCGACAGGACTCTGGAAACACCATATATTTT. Encoded protein: CASRQDSGNTIYF. Full variable domain (rest looked up from reference TRBV18 and TRBJ1-3): NAGVMQNPRHLVRRRGQEARLRCSPMKGHSHVYWYRQLPEEGLKFMVYLQKENIIDESGMPKERFSAEFPKEGPSILRIQQVVRGDSAAYFCASRQDSGNTIYFGEGSWLTVV.

The chain carries TRBV5-4 and TRBJ2-1; the D gene is possibly TRBD1 (6 bases). The CDR3 is 16 amino acids. Germline-derived CDR1 and CDR2 are SGHNT and YYREEE (reference sequence). V shed 5 bases and J shed 0 bases, with 15 bases lying between them. CDR3 nucleotide sequence: TGTGCCAGCAGGACAGGAACGGGAAGCTCCTACAATGAGCAGTTCTTC. Protein product: CASRTGTGSSYNEQFF.

This chain joins TRBV29-1 and TRBJ2-7; TRBD1 aligns across 7 bases. The V gene end was trimmed by 6 bases and the J gene end by 7 bases; junction bases not matched to a gene: 12. From germline, CDR1 is SQVTM and CDR2 ANQGSEA. The CDR3 runs 13 residues. The CDR3 nucleotides read TGCAGCGTCATGGGGGACAGATCGGGAGAGCAGTACTTC. As protein: CSVMGDRSGEQYF.

The chain employs TRBV2 and TRBJ2-2; the match to TRBD2 covers 8 bases. V gave up 6 bases and J gave up 2 bases; unmatched junction bases: 5. Germline assignment: CDR1 SNHLY and CDR2 FYNNEI. This CDR3 comprises 15 residues. CDR3 sequence reads: CASSPGGANTGELFF. Here the CDR3 DNA reads TGTGCCAGCAGCCCGGGAGGGGCAAACACCGGGGAGCTGTTTTTT.

This clone was seen only once. The junction departs from the called germline gene at one end, perhaps through a read error. This chain connects TRBV6-1 to TRBJ2-7, with a possible D match to TRBD2 (5 bases). CDR3 length equals 14 residues. Germline CDR1 and CDR2: MNHNS and SASEGT. The CDR3 spells CASSEGGLSYEQYF. In DNA form, the CDR3 reads TGTGCCAGCAGCGAAGGAGGACTGTCCTACGAGCAGTACTTC.

The J gene is TRBJ2-3, the V gene TRBV11-2, with 8 nucleotides matching TRBD2. The junction had 7 bases not matched to a gene; V was cut back by 5 bases and J by 3 bases. Per the germline V gene, CDR1 is SGHAT and CDR2 is FQNNGV. The CDR3 is 15 residues long. In DNA, the CDR3 is TGTGCCAGCAGCGAGGAGCGGGAGAGGACAGATACGCAGTATTTT. Residues: CASSEERERTDTQYF.

The chain joins TRBV5-4 to TRBJ2-7, with TRBD1 identical over 9 bases. Trimming took 0 bases from V and 5 from J; bases not matched to a gene: 9. The CDR3 loop spans 16 amino acids. Per the germline V gene, CDR1 is SGHNT and CDR2 is YYREEE (reference sequence). The CDR3 is CASSLAGGQGLNEQYF. The DNA of the CDR3 is TGTGCCAGCAGCTTGGCAGGGGGACAGGGTTTGAACGAGCAGTACTTC. Full variable domain (missing parts from reference TRBV5-4 and TRBJ2-7): ETGVTQSPTHLIKTRGQQVTLRCSSQSGHNTVSWYQQALGQGPQFIFQYYREEENGRGNFPPRFSGLQFPNYSSELNVNALELDDSALYLCASSLAGGQGLNEQYFGPGTRLTVT.

Turning to this clone: A junction end diverges from the germline sequence, so it may reflect a read error. The genes are TRBV6-1 and TRBJ1-5; 7 bases fit TRBD1. The CDR3 extends over 13 amino acids. The germline CDR1 and CDR2 sequences are MNHNS and SASEGT. CDR3 sequence (DNA): TGTGCGAGCAGGGGGGGGAGCAATCAGCCCCAGCATTTT. Translation: CASRGGSNQPQHF.

This clone has only one observation. The chain combines TRBV18 with TRBJ2-1; D is possibly TRBD1 (6 bases). CDR3 length: 15 amino acids. V shed 3 bases and J shed 4 bases, with 13 bases lying between them. CDR1 and CDR2 (germline): KGHSH, LQKENI. In nucleotides, the CDR3 is TGTGCCAGCTCACCCGCCTTACAGGGATACAATGAGCAGTTCTTC. It encodes CASSPALQGYNEQFF.

Details on this clone: The same CDR3 arises from other DNA sequences in this sample as well. The chain recombines TRBV28 with TRBJ2-7; tentatively, D is TRBD2 (6 bases). The CDR3 has 15 residues. V was trimmed by 6 bases and J by 0 bases, leaving 15 bases between them. Germline CDR1 is MDHEN and CDR2 is SYDVKM. CDR3: CASSWRGLSSYEQYF. DNA of the CDR3: TGTGCCAGCAGCTGGAGGGGCTTGAGCTCCTACGAGCAGTACTTC.